These 17 T cell receptor beta chains originate from one sample sequenced in a study of cytomegalovirus exposure and HLA in healthy donors. The PCR had 60 Vbeta and 13 Jbeta primers. Method: immunoSEQ multiplex PCR; TCRdb's copy keeps in-frame clones and lacks some. The table lists around 130,000 clones, approximately 81% of them singletons. The sequencing sample was made of PBMCs. The receptors were sampled from a man aged 18-30 years in good health and CMV-seronegative.

The chain is built from TRBV30 and TRBJ1-1; a possible D gene is TRBD1 (6 bases). The CDR3 is made up of 15 amino acids. The V end lost 1 base, the J end lost 1 base, and 13 bases lay between the germline ends. Germline CDR1 reads GTSNPN; CDR2 reads SVGIG (reference sequence). The CDR3, as DNA: TGTGCCTGGAGTGCAGAGACAGGAAGGAACACTGAAGCTTTCTTT. This sequence encodes CAWSAETGRNTEAFF.

The rearrangement uses TRBV6-4 and TRBJ1-4, with D perhaps TRBD1 (6 bases). The CDR3 extends over 16 amino acids. Between the trimmed V and J ends, which lost 0 bases and 7 bases, there was a span of 15 bases. Germline values: CDR1 MRHNA, CDR2 SNTAGT. CDR3 sequence: CASSDSGAGVPEKLFF. In DNA, the CDR3 is TGTGCCAGCAGTGACTCGGGGGCAGGGGTCCCTGAAAAACTGTTTTTT.

This clone was observed once. CDR3 DNA sequence: TGTGCCAGCACCCCCCGGAGGATTAGCGGGGTAGGCGGGGAGCTGTTTTTT. Translation: CASTPRRISGVGGELFF. The chain couples TRBV9 to TRBJ2-2; 8 bases match TRBD2. CDR3 length: 17 residues. Germline values: CDR1 SGDLS, CDR2 YYNGEE. V shed 6 bases and J 7 bases; nucleotides not matched to a gene: 17.

This rearrangement joins TRBV5-8 to TRBJ1-5, with a tentative D call TRBD1 (5 bases). The germline V gene encodes CDR1 SGHTS and CDR2 YDEGEE. CDR3 length: 14 residues. Trimming shortened V by 4 bases and J by 6 bases, and 14 bases separated the two germline ends. CDR3 region: CASSLGEVGQPQHF. CDR3 sequence (DNA): TGTGCCAGCAGCCTAGGGGAGGTTGGTCAGCCCCAGCATTTT.

The chain is built from TRBV27 and TRBJ2-1; TRBD1 matches 7 bases. V trimming: 3 bases; J trimming: 6 bases; junction bases outside the gene matches: 5. Germline-derived CDR1 and CDR2 are MNHEY and SMNVEV (reference sequence). The CDR3 is made up of 14 amino acids. CDR3 loop: CASSFPGTVNEQFF. The CDR3 DNA sequence: TGTGCCAGCAGTTTCCCAGGGACAGTCAATGAGCAGTTCTTC.

The V and J genes are TRBV20-1 and TRBJ1-2, with D unclear. V lost 1 base, J lost 4 bases, and 4 bases lay in between. The germline gives CDR1 DFQATT, CDR2 SNEGSKA (reference sequence). The CDR3 consists of 11 residues. CDR3 bases: TGCAGTGCTAGAGTGGCCTATGGCTACACCTTC. Residues: CSARVAYGYTF.

The rearrangement joins TRBV5-4 to TRBJ2-2, with D perhaps TRBD2 (5 bases). The CDR3 covers 14 residues. CDR1 and CDR2 from the germline V gene are SGHNT and YYREEE (reference sequence). Trimming cost V 3 bases and J 5 bases, with 11 bases left between them. The chain's CDR3 is CASSSSGGTGELFF. The CDR3, as DNA: TGTGCCAGCAGCTCGTCCGGCGGGACCGGGGAGCTGTTTTTT. Based on the CDR3 plus reference TRBV5-4 and TRBJ2-2, the full variable domain is ETGVTQSPTHLIKTRGQQVTLRCSSQSGHNTVSWYQQALGQGPQFIFQYYREEENGRGNFPPRFSGLQFPNYSSELNVNALELDDSALYLCASSSSGGTGELFFGEGSRLTVL.

The gene calls are TRBV19 and TRBJ1-1; TRBD1 is a possible D gene (6 bases). The CDR3 sequence is 14 residues long. CDR1 is LNHDA, CDR2 SQIVND, per germline (reference sequence). V was clipped by 6 bases and J by 0 bases, with 11 bases between them. For the CDR3, the DNA is TGTGCCAGTAGCGTCGGACAGTTGAACACTGAAGCTTTCTTT. This codes for CASSVGQLNTEAFF.

The V call is TRBV7-6, the J call TRBJ1-1; D is perhaps TRBD1 (5 bases). Germline values: CDR1 SGHVS, CDR2 FNYEAQ. The CDR3 is made up of 13 amino acids. Trimming cost V 7 bases and J 2 bases, with 11 bases left between them. CDR3 residues: CASTRGVNTEAFF. The DNA of the CDR3 is TGTGCCAGCACCCGGGGGGTCAACACTGAAGCTTTCTTT.

This chain connects TRBV6-6 to TRBJ2-3; D not certain. The CDR3 has 11 amino acids. The germline V gene has CDR1 MNHNY and CDR2 SVGAGI (reference sequence). The CDR3 DNA reads as TGTGTTGTGGAGAGCACAGATACGCAGTATTTT. This gives the protein CVVESTDTQYF.

The chain uses TRBV5-1 and TRBJ1-1; 8 nucleotides line up with TRBD1. There are 15 residues in the CDR3. Germline V gives CDR1 SGHRS, CDR2 YFSETQ. V lost 2 bases to trimming and J lost 1 base; unmatched junction nucleotides: 4. The CDR3 coding sequence is TGCGCCAGCAGCTTAGGGACAGGACCGAACACTGAAGCTTTCTTT. Translation gives CASSLGTGPNTEAFF.

The genes are TRBV30 and TRBJ1-4, with 9 bases lining up with TRBD1. V trimming: 4 bases; J trimming: 7 bases; junction bases outside the gene matches: 16. The CDR3 is 17 residues long. Germline V gives CDR1 GTSNPN, CDR2 SVGIG (reference sequence). DNA of the CDR3: TGTGCCTGGACCCCATTTGGTACAGGGGGCGTGGGTGAAAAACTGTTTTTT. This codes for CAWTPFGTGGVGEKLFF.

This clone was seen only once. The chain links TRBV7-2 to TRBJ2-7; 9 bases map to TRBD1. The germline V gene has CDR1 SGHTA and CDR2 FQGNSA. Trimming took 4 bases from V and 3 from J; bases not matched to a gene: 4. The CDR3 is 14 residues long. DNA of the CDR3: TGTGCCAGCAGCTCTCGGACAGGGGTCTACGAGCAGTACTTC. Protein: CASSSRTGVYEQYF.

J is TRBJ2-7 and V is TRBV29-1, with 12 bases matching TRBD1. Trimming at V came to 4 bases and at J to 3 bases, leaving 4 bases not matched to a gene. The CDR3 is 14 amino acids. Germline V gives CDR1 SQVTM, CDR2 ANQGSEA. In DNA, the CDR3 is TGCAGCGTTGGCCGGGACAGGGGGCTCTACGAGCAGTACTTC. Translated: CSVGRDRGLYEQYF.

The V and J genes are TRBV4-3 and TRBJ2-1, with TRBD2 matching over 8 bases. V was pared by 0 bases and J by 5 bases, with 6 bases of the junction left unmatched. This CDR3 is 16 amino acids long. Germline V CDR1 and CDR2: LGHNA, YSLEER. The CDR3: CASSQEGGGPNNEQFF. The CDR3 bases are TGCGCCAGCAGCCAAGAGGGCGGGGGGCCGAACAATGAGCAGTTCTTC.

This clone has only a few counts. V and J are TRBV30 and TRBJ2-2, with a weak D call TRBD1 (5 bases). The V gene's germline CDR1 is GTSNPN and CDR2 SVGIG (reference sequence). V shed 0 bases and J shed 4 bases, with 12 bases lying between them. The CDR3 sequence is 15 residues long. The CDR3 is CAWSVLGQATGELFF. CDR3 bases: TGTGCCTGGAGTGTACTGGGGCAGGCCACCGGGGAGCTGTTTTTT. Complete variable domain (other parts from reference TRBV30 and TRBJ2-2): SQTIHQWPATLVQPVGSPLSLECTVEGTSNPNLYWYRQAAGRGLQLLFYSVGIGQISSEVPQNLSASRPQDRQFILSSKKLLLSDSGFYLCAWSVLGQATGELFFGEGSRLTVL.

The CDR3 nucleotides read TGTGCCAGCAGCTACAGGGGGGACGCCGGGGAGCTGTTTTTT. Protein product: CASSYRGDAGELFF. The chain is built from TRBV13 and TRBJ2-2; 8 nucleotides line up with TRBD1. Germline V gene data show CDR1 as PRHDT and CDR2 as FYEKMQ (reference sequence). The CDR3 totals 14 residues. V was pared by 4 bases and J by 6 bases, with 4 bases of the junction left unmatched.